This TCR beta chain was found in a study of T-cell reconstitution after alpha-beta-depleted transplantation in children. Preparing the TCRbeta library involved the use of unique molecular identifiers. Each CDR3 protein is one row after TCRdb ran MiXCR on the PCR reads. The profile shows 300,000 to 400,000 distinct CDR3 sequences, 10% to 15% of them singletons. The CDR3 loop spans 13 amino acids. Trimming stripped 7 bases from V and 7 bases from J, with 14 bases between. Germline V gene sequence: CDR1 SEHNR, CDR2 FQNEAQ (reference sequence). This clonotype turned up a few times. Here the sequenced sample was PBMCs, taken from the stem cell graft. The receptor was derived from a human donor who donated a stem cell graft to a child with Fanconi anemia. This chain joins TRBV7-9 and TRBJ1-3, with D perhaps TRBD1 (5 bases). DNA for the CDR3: TGTGCCAGCATGGACAACGCCGGCAACACCATATATTTT. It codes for CASMDNAGNTIYF. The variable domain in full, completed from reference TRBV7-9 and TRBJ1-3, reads DTGVSQNPRHKITKRGQNVTFRCDPISEHNRLYWYRQTLGQGPEFLTYFQNEAQLEKSRLLSDRFSAERPKGSFSTLEIQRTEQGDSAMYLCASMDNAGNTIYFGEGSWLTVV.